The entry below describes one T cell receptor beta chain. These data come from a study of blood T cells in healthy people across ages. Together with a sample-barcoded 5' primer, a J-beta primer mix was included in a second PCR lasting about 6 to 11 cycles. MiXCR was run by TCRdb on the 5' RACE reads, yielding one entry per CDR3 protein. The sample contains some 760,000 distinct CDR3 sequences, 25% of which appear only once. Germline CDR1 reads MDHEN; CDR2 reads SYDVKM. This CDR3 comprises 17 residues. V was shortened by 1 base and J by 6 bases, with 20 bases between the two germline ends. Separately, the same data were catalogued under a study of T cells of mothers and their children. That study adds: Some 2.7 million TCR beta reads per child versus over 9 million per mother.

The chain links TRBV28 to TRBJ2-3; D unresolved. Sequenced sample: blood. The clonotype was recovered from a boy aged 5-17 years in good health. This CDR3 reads CASSLSASTDGTDTQYF. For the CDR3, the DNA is TGTGCCAGCAGTTTATCCGCCTCCACGGACGGTACGGATACGCAGTATTTT.